This TCR beta chain was captured by sequencing in a study of T cell responses to AZD1222 COVID-19 vaccine. This CDR3 comprises 16 residues. V was cut by 0 bases and J by 0 bases, with 12 bases left in between. Per the germline V gene, CDR1 is LGHNT and CDR2 is FRNRAP. Sequenced by immunoSEQ multiplex PCR; TCRdb stores in-frame clones only, minus some. This table holds about 150,000 clones, approximately 90% found once. Specimen: peripheral blood, collected on day 0 of MenACWY control vaccination. The chain carries TRBV12-5 and TRBJ2-7; D gene ambiguous. This TCR came from an adult in good health. The CDR3 DNA reads as TGTGCTAGTGGTTTGGTACTGAGCCGTTCCTCCTACGAGCAGTACTTC. Its translation: CASGLVLSRSSYEQYF.